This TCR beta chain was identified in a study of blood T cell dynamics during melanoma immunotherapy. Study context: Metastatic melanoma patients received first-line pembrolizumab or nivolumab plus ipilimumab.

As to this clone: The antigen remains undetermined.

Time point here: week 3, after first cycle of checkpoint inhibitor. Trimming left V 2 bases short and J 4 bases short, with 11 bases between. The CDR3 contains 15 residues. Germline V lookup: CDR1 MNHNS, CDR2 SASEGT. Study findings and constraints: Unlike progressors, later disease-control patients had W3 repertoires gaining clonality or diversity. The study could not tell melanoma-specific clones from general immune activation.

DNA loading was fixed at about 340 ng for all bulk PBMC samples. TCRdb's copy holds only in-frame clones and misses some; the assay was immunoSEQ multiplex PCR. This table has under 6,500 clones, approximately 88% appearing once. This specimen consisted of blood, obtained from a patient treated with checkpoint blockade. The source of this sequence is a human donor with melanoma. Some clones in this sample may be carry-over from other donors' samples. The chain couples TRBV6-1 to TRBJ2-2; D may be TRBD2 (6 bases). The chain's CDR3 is CASSELGGGTGELFF. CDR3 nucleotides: TGTGCCAGCAGTGAATTGGGGGGAGGCACCGGGGAGCTGTTTTTT.